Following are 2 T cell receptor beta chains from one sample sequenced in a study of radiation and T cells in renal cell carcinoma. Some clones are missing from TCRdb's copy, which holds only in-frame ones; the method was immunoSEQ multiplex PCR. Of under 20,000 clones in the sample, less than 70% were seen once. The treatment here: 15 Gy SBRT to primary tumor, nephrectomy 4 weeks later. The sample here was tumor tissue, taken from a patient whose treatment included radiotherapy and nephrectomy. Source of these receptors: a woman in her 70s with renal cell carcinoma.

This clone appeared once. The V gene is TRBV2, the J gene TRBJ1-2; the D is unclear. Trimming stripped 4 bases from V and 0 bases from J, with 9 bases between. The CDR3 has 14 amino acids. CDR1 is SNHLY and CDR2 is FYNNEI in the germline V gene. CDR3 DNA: TGTGCCAGCAGTGGGTTTGAATCTAACTATGGCTACACCTTC. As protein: CASSGFESNYGYTF.

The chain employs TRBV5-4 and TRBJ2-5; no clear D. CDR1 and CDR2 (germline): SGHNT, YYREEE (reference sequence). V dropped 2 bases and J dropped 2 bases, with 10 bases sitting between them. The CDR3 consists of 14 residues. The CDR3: CASSFLAAQETQYF. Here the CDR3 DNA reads TGTGCCAGCAGCTTTTTGGCTGCTCAAGAGACCCAGTACTTC.